A single T cell receptor beta chain is shown here with its context. Its antigen has not been determined. Per-base quality was not reported, and no clone a single base away is much larger than it. The CDR3 starts with the cysteine, ends with the phenylalanine, and has 17 residues. The entry retains the CDR3 DNA only, 51 bases that are in frame from base 1. Here V drops 2 bases and J drops 0 bases, and the junction holds 11 bases not matched to any gene. CDR1 and CDR2 are drawn from the germline V gene (reference sequence): GTSNPN, SVGIG. The data originate from a study of CD8+ T cells in alopecia areata (dated by TCRdb to the late 2010s). About the investigation overall: The treated patients took part in an open-label pilot trial in which moderate-to-severe alopecia areata was treated with oral tofacitinib at 5 to 10 mg twice daily. Patients received tofacitinib for 6 to 18 months and were then followed off drug for 6 months to check for delayed response and recurrence. The SALT score, which quantifies the percentage of affected scalp surface area, was used to measure disease severity in treated patients. The study used high-throughput TCRbeta sequencing to examine T cell clonal expansion in alopecia areata, in both the C3H/HeJ mouse model and human patients. Scalp tissue and sorted CD4+ and CD8+ peripheral blood T cells from patchy and totalis/universalis alopecia areata patients and from healthy controls were covered by human TCRbeta sequencing. Biopsies were taken from tofacitinib-treated patients at baseline and again at 4 and 24 weeks into treatment, and several of those patients also had a later scalp biopsy. Scalp clonality was compared across normal scalp (n=4), patchy alopecia areata scalp (n=8), and alopecia totalis/universalis scalp (n=8). RNA was obtained with the PAXgene miRNA kit for fixed scalp, the miRNeasy kit for PBMCs, and the RNeasy kit for mouse skin. immunoSEQ multiplex PCR using 35 Vbeta forward primers and 13 Jbeta reverse primers was used to amplify TCRbeta CDR3 regions. Broader findings and caveats from the paper: Shared TCR sequences between patients were less evident than in mice, which may be partly attributable to HLA diversity in the patient population. Higher clonality and more expanded CD8+ clones were observed in lesional scalp than in normal scalp, particularly in alopecia totalis/universalis, a finding suggestive of antigenic drive. Because the treated cohort was small and had just a single nonresponder, larger studies are needed to establish links between baseline CD8+ expansion and response. Unlike mouse skin, where gammadelta T cells dominate, normal human skin contains resident alphabeta T cells that get sequenced too, which complicates analysis of the scalp TCR repertoire. Many expanded lesional clones persisted in scalp and blood during tofacitinib treatment, which may partly explain relapse after stopping treatment. Tofacitinib significantly decreased scalp clonality and the number of expanded CD8+ clones among the top 100 scalp clones.

The label giving this sample's treatment or condition can be read as: oral pan-JAK inhibitor, 5-10 mg twice daily. Lesional scalp punch biopsies and peripheral blood were obtained from alopecia areata patients. PBMCs were separated by density centrifugation and stained for CD3, CD4 and CD8, after which CD4+ and CD8+ T cells were sorted on a FACSAria. The library was generated by the immunoSEQ multiplex PCR assay. To provide template for TCR sequencing, every sample had RNA extracted and reverse transcribed into cDNA. First-strand cDNA was synthesized with SuperScript III using a 2:1 mix of oligo-dT and random hexamers. A synthetic immune receptor repertoire was used to gauge amplification bias, and whatever bias remained was removed computationally. The original pipeline was this. Raw reads were preprocessed for error removal, and CDR3 was defined according to IMGT conventions as running from the conserved cysteine to phenylalanine. To get clonality, Shannon entropy was normalized by log2 of the number of productive unique TCRs and the result was subtracted from 1. Whether each scalp clone was CD4 or CD8 was inferred by checking scalp TCRbeta sequences against the CD4 and CD8 repertoires from sorted blood. Here the immuneACCESS table is served through TCRdb, limited to in-frame sequences with V and J called. Missing clones are a known gap in these copies; in checked studies unresolved V genes cover under half, and the rest lacks a known reason. That table is the source of V, J and clone size, and D and trimming were worked out from the DNA. The sample includes 210,000 or so clones, with roughly 66% observed a single time. Jointly, the top ten make up over 1% of the sample.

The clonotype originates from a human donor with alopecia areata. Recombination joined TRBV30 with TRBJ1-1; 8 bases in the middle match TRBD1. Source: CD4+ T cells sorted from blood, taken between weeks 43 and 45, from a patient treated with tofacitinib. The DNA reads TGTGCCTGGAGTCCGAGGAGGACAGGGCCTATGAACACTGAAGCTTTCTTT. Translated, it reads CAWSPRRTGPMNTEAFF.